The clone carrying this T cell receptor beta chain was seen a handful of times. This specimen comes from a study of T-cell reconstitution after alpha-beta-depleted transplantation in children. Unique molecular identifiers were incorporated into the prepared TCRbeta library. TCRdb reprocessed the PCR reads via MiXCR and lists one record per CDR3 protein. Among approximately 430,000 distinct CDR3 sequences, under 20% were seen once, and the ten largest hold about 32%. This CDR3 has 16 amino acids. With 6 bases clipped from V and 1 base from J, the junction kept 7 bases outside the gene matches. CDR1 is MNHNS, CDR2 SASEGT, per germline.

The material was PBMCs, mostly from graft donor cells, obtained 360 days after TCRalphabeta/CD19-depleted stem cell transplant. The chain uses TRBV6-1 and TRBJ2-2, with 8 bases matching TRBD2. This sequence originates from a boy younger than two who had a stem cell transplant for Wiskott-Aldrich syndrome, so the T cells may come from the graft donor. The CDR3 nucleotides read TGTGCCAGCAGGCCGCACGGGACTAGGAACACCGGGGAGCTGTTTTTT. Protein: CASRPHGTRNTGELFF.